This T cell receptor (beta chain) was sequenced during a study of T-cell memory formation after mild COVID-19. The wider study: Each donor largely had its own TCR clusters. Points from the study as a whole: In second-wave clones peaking day 37, SARS-CoV-2 specificity remained unconfirmed. Clones that got smaller from day 15 to 85 had even CD4/CD8, while clones growing later tipped toward CD4+. Researchers report contracting CD4+ clones mostly in CM and EM, with CD8+ clones in EMRA.

TCRdb reanalysed the 5' RACE reads using MiXCR and keeps one entry per CDR3 protein. There are some 300,000 distinct CDR3 sequences in the sample; roughly a fifth occur only once, and roughly 21% lies in the top ten. Concerning this clonotype itself: Its specificity is not known. A read error is likely, as this CDR3 ends without the conserved phenylalanine or tryptophan. The DNA is left out, because the CDR3 cannot be placed on it with certainty; the CDR3 is given as TCRdb lists it.

Germline-derived CDR1 and CDR2 are MNHEY and SVGAGI. Both ends counted, the CDR3 spans 19 residues. What was sequenced was PBMCs or a T cell subset sorted from them (not recorded which). The rearrangement links TRBV6-5 to TRBJ1-4; the D call TRBD1 from the table was never checked on the DNA. The TCR comes from a man aged 18-30 years who had mild COVID-19 (a few samples of this study predate the infection). Cell type and time point are not known. The CDR3: CASSYSLRVGGEKSGVAEV.